This T cell receptor (beta chain) was identified during a study of cytomegalovirus exposure and HLA in healthy donors. V lost 1 base to trimming and J lost 2 bases, with 10 bases between them. This CDR3 region has 14 residues. CDR1 SQVTM and CDR2 ANQGSEA come from the germline V gene. For this clone: Its antigen remains unknown.

PCR used 60 Vbeta primers and 13 Jbeta primers. Assay used: immunoSEQ multiplex PCR; TCRdb lists only in-frame clones, some missing. Here the sample spans under 100,000 clones, roughly 85% being singletons. Study findings and constraints: A later analysis reportedly identified an Asian-associated ancestry cluster as carrying fewer N-insertions than the roughly 670-donor mean.

V is TRBV29-1 and J is TRBJ2-3, with unresolved D. The sample comprised PBMCs. This clonotype originated in a man aged 25-45 years in good health and CMV-seronegative. Here the CDR3 DNA reads TGCAGCGTTGAAGTGGTACTTCACACAGATACGCAGTATTTT. Its translation is CSVEVVLHTDTQYF.